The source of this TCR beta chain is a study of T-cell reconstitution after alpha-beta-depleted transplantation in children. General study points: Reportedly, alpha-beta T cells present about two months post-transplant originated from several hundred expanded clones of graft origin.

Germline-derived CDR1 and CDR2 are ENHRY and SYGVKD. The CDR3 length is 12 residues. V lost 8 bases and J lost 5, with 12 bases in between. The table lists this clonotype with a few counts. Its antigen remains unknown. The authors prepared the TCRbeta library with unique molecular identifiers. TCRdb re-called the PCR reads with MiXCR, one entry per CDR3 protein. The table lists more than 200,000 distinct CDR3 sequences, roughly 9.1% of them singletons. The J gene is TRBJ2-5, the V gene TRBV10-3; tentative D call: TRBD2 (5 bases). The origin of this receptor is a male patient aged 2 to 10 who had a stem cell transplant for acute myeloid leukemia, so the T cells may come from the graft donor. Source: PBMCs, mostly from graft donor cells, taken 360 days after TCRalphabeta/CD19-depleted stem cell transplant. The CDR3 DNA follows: TGTGCCATCGGCCTTGACTATGAGACCCAGTACTTC. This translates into CAIGLDYETQYF.